These T cell receptor beta chains were read from a single sample in a study of cytotoxic CD8 clonotypes in ibrutinib-treated CLL. Sequencing used immunoSEQ multiplex PCR; TCRdb keeps in-frame clones, though not all of them. The sample includes some 200,000 clones, roughly three quarters of them seen just once. Here the sequenced sample was PBMCs, taken after 12 months of ibrutinib treatment. Every receptor here comes from a human donor with chronic lymphocytic leukemia. CDR3s include the opening cysteine and the closing phenylalanine or tryptophan. The D gene is left open where the match is weak. A row's size may be missing; if present it is once, few, many or a size class.

TGTGCCAGCAGTTTCGGGGGGATCCAAGAGACCCAGTACTTC CASSFGGIQETQYF 14 TRBD2 NA TRBJ2-5 TRBV27
TGTGCCAGTAGAGGGGGAGGGAACACCGGGGAGCTGTTTTTT CASRGGGNTGELFF 14 NA few TRBJ2-2 TRBV19
TGTGCCAGTAGTAGGCAGGGGATCCAGCATTTT CASSRQGIQHF 11 NA NA TRBJ1-5 TRBV19
TGTGCCAGCTCACCACCGGTAAGGGTCGAGCAGTACTTC CASSPPVRVEQYF 13 NA NA TRBJ2-7 TRBV18
TGTGCCTGGCACCCGGGACAGGGTCTTGGTGAGCAGTTCTTC CAWHPGQGLGEQFF 14 TRBD1 NA TRBJ2-1 TRBV30
TGCGCCAGCAGCTTTAGCGGGGCCACCACAGATACGCAGTATTTT CASSFSGATTDTQYF 15 TRBD2 once TRBJ2-3 TRBV5-1
TGTGCCAGCAGCTTAATGGGACAGGCTGGCTACGAGCAGTACTTC CASSLMGQAGYEQYF 15 TRBD1 few TRBJ2-7 TRBV7-9
TGTGCCAGTAGTATAGCGACTAGGGGCTCCTACAATGAGCAGTTCTTC CASSIATRGSYNEQFF 16 NA NA TRBJ2-1 TRBV19
TGTGCCAGCTCACCACAGGGCTCGCCGGGGGGCACTGAAGCTTTCTTT CASSPQGSPGGTEAFF 16 NA NA TRBJ1-1 TRBV18
TGTGCCAGCAGCTTAGGGAGCCTAGCGGGAGTGTTACAGTTCTTC CASSLGSLAGVLQFF 15 TRBD2 NA TRBJ2-1 TRBV7-9
TGTGCCAGCAGCTTCTTAACAGGGGGCAGCGAGCAGTACTTC CASSFLTGGSEQYF 14 TRBD1 NA TRBJ2-7 TRBV5-8
TGTGCCAGCAGCTTAGAGGGCAGGGGGCTCTCTTCCTATGGCTACACCTTC CASSLEGRGLSSYGYTF 17 TRBD1 NA TRBJ1-2 TRBV11-2
TGTGCCACCAGGAGTTCCCAGTACGAGCAGTACTTC CATRSSQYEQYF 12 NA NA TRBJ2-7 TRBV15
TGTGCCAGCAGTGAACCGGAGACGAGGGAGCTGTTTTTT CASSEPETRELFF 13 NA few TRBJ2-2 TRBV6-1
TGCGCCAGCAGTTACAGGGGTCCCAACGAGCAGTACTTC CASSYRGPNEQYF 13 TRBD1 NA TRBJ2-7 TRBV10-2
TGCGCCAGCAGCCCGGATACCTACGAGCAGTACTTC CASSPDTYEQYF 12 NA few TRBJ2-7 TRBV5-1
TGTGCCAGCAACACTGACGTCCGAGGGCGTGGGACCCAGTACTTC CASNTDVRGRGTQYF 15 NA NA TRBJ2-5 TRBV27
TGTGCCAGCTCACCGCGGGGGACTAGCGGGAGCGACGAGCAGTACTTC CASSPRGTSGSDEQYF 16 TRBD2 NA TRBJ2-7 TRBV18
TGTGCCAGCAGTGCCGGGAGGTCATTCACAGATACGCAGTATTTT CASSAGRSFTDTQYF 15 TRBD2 NA TRBJ2-3 TRBV25-1
TGCGCCAGCAGCTTGGGACAGGGTGGGGAGACCCAGTACTTC CASSLGQGGETQYF 14 TRBD1 NA TRBJ2-5 TRBV5-1
TGTGCCAGCAGCTCCAAGGGCGGGAGCAGGTACGAGCAGTACTTC CASSSKGGSRYEQYF 15 TRBD2 NA TRBJ2-7 TRBV5-4
TGTGCCAGCAGCTTATGGCCCCACAATGAGCAGTTCTTC CASSLWPHNEQFF 13 NA once TRBJ2-1 TRBV11-3
TGCGCCAGCAGCCTAATACCAAGCCGGGCAGAAACCGGGGAGCTGTTTTTT CASSLIPSRAETGELFF 17 NA few TRBJ2-2 TRBV4-1
TGTGCCAGCAGTGCACTCCGACTAGCGGGTACCGAGCAGTACTTC CASSALRLAGTEQYF 15 TRBD2 once TRBJ2-7 TRBV2
TGTGCCTGGAGTCTACCTGACGGGGAGCTGTTTTTT CAWSLPDGELFF 12 NA NA TRBJ2-2 TRBV30
TGTGCCAGCAGCCCGGACAGTGCGGTAGGCTACACCTTC CASSPDSAVGYTF 13 NA NA TRBJ1-2 TRBV5-4
TGTGCCAGCACCGCTGGTTCTGGTAACACCGGGGAGCTGTTTTTT CASTAGSGNTGELFF 15 NA NA TRBJ2-2 TRBV2
TGTGCCAGCTCACCGGCGGAGGGGGTCTTCTACGAGCAGTACTTC CASSPAEGVFYEQYF 15 NA NA TRBJ2-7 TRBV18
TGCGCCAGCAGCTTGGTGGGACTAGCGGGAGGGCAAGAGACCCAGTACTTC CASSLVGLAGGQETQYF 17 TRBD2 NA TRBJ2-5 TRBV5-1
TGCAGCGTCATGACGGGTTCGCTTGGGTTGTGGGAGCAGTACTTC CSVMTGSLGLWEQYF 15 NA NA TRBJ2-7 TRBV29-1
TGTGCCAGCAGCCAAGAAAGACTAGCGGGGCTCAATGAGCAGTTCTTC CASSQERLAGLNEQFF 16 TRBD2 NA TRBJ2-1 TRBV4-2
TGTGCCAGCAGTTACTCGACAGGGATGATGAACACTGAAGCTTTCTTT CASSYSTGMMNTEAFF 16 TRBD1 few TRBJ1-1 TRBV6-5